This T cell receptor beta chain is from a study of cytomegalovirus exposure and HLA in healthy donors. Repertoires were generated with immunoSEQ multiplex PCR, while TCRdb's copy carries only in-frame clones and drops some. Of more than 55,000 clones listed, roughly 89% are singletons. The CDR3 has 13 residues. The V gene lost 6 bases and the J gene lost 8 bases, with 13 bases spanning the gap. Germline assignment: CDR1 MNHEY and CDR2 SMNVEV (reference sequence). The source is a young woman in good health and CMV-seronegative. The genes are TRBV27 and TRBJ1-4; no clear D gene. The sequencing input was PBMCs. This chain's CDR3 is CASRSATWEKLFF. The DNA for the CDR3 is TGTGCCAGCAGATCCGCAACTTGGGAAAAACTGTTTTTT.